These 21 T cell receptor beta chains originate from one sample sequenced in a study of identical twins. TCRdb recomputed calls from the 5' RACE reads with MiXCR, one row per CDR3 protein. The sample carries 300,000 or so distinct CDR3 sequences, roughly 10% recorded once. This sample was shared with a second study, whose subject was yellow fever vaccine responses in identical twins.

Material for sequencing was CD8+ T cells sorted from blood. The receptors come from a woman younger than 30 in good health.

The chain is built from TRBV28 and TRBJ1-2, with a possible D match to TRBD1 (6 bases). Germline-derived CDR1 and CDR2 are MDHEN and SYDVKM. This CDR3 is built from 11 residues. V gave up 7 bases and J gave up 6 bases, with 9 bases separating them. For the CDR3, the DNA is TGTGCCAGCACCCACAGGGATGGCTACACCTTC. Translating gives CASTHRDGYTF.

The table lists this clonotype with many counts. The V gene is TRBV9, the J gene TRBJ2-1, with TRBD1 matching 10 bases. The ends lost 3 bases at V and 3 bases at J; junction bases unmatched: 6. This CDR3 has 16 amino acids. Germline V gene lookup returns CDR1 SGDLS and CDR2 YYNGEE. The CDR3 DNA reads as TGTGCCAGCAGCGCTCAGACAGGGGGCGTCTACAATGAGCAGTTCTTC. Translating it yields CASSAQTGGVYNEQFF. The full variable domain, rest sourced from reference TRBV9 and TRBJ2-1, is DSGVTQTPKHLITATGQRVTLRCSPRSGDLSVYWYQQSLDQGLQFLIQYYNGEERAKGNILERFSAQQFPDLHSELNLSSLELGDSALYFCASSAQTGGVYNEQFFGPGTRLTVL.

Details on this clonotype: The junction departs from germline at one end; a sequencing error may be responsible. The genes are TRBV29-1 and TRBJ1-5; 7 positions match TRBD1. Germline V lookup: CDR1 SQVTM, CDR2 ANQGSEA. This CDR3 is 16 amino acids long. CDR3 sequence reads: CSVVPQGRGGNHPQHF. Here the CDR3 DNA reads TGCAGCGTTGTCCCACAGGGCAGAGGGGGCAATCACCCCCAGCATTTT. Supplemented by reference TRBV29-1 and TRBJ1-5, the full variable domain reads SAVISQKPSRDICQRGTSLTIQCQVDSQVTMMFWYRQQPGQSLTLIATANQGSEATYESGFVIDKFPISRPNLTFSTLTVSNMSPEDSSIYLCSVVPQGRGGNHPQHFGDGTRLSIL.

This clonotype was counted only a few times. The CDR3, as DNA: TGTGCCAGCAGCGTAAACACCGGGGAGCTGTTTTTT. This codes for CASSVNTGELFF. V gene TRBV9 combines with J gene TRBJ2-2; the D is unclear. Germline V gene data show CDR1 as SGDLS and CDR2 as YYNGEE. V was pared by 1 base and J by 2 bases, with 0 bases between. The CDR3 length is 12 residues.

CDR3 protein: CSAREQGDHEQYF. DNA for the CDR3: TGCAGTGCTAGGGAGCAGGGGGACCACGAGCAGTACTTC. This chain joins TRBV20-1 and TRBJ2-7; 7 nucleotides align to TRBD1. Per germline, CDR1 DFQATT and CDR2 SNEGSKA (reference sequence). V shed 3 bases, J shed 5 bases, and the junction held 7 bases outside the gene matches. CDR3 length equals 13 residues.

The CDR3 loop reads CASSEAQGIDEQYF. The CDR3 region has the DNA TGTGCCAGCAGTGAAGCGCAGGGGATCGACGAGCAGTACTTC. V usage is TRBV2 and J usage is TRBJ2-7, with D possibly TRBD1 on 6 matching bases. The CDR3 covers 14 residues. Deletions cut 0 bases from V and 5 bases from J, with 11 bases between. The V gene's germline CDR1 is SNHLY and CDR2 FYNNEI.

This clonotype was picked up many times. The chain is built from TRBV12-3 or TRBV12-4 and TRBJ2-2, with D possibly being TRBD1 or TRBD2 (5 bases each). There are 16 residues in the CDR3. Trimming removed 4 bases from V and 0 bases from J, with 12 bases in between. CDR3 in amino acids: CASSSRDGSNTGELFF. The DNA for the CDR3 is TGTGCCAGCAGTTCCCGGGACGGTTCGAACACCGGGGAGCTGTTTTTT.

This clonotype has just a few counts. V is TRBV7-2 and J is TRBJ2-7, with D possibly TRBD2 on 6 matching bases. From germline, CDR1 is SGHTA and CDR2 FQGNSA. This CDR3 is built from 17 residues. Trimming pared 0 bases from V and 4 bases from J, leaving 19 bases between. For the CDR3, the DNA is TGTGCCAGCAGCTTAGCGGTCGGGGGTACGCCTCCTTACGAGCAGTACTTC. This encodes CASSLAVGGTPPYEQYF.

This sequence joins TRBV29-1 and TRBJ2-1; D unclear. Germline-derived CDR1 and CDR2 are SQVTM and ANQGSEA. V was trimmed by 6 bases and J by 5 bases, leaving 17 bases between them. The CDR3 covers 14 residues. For the CDR3, the DNA is TGCAGCGTGCCTTGGCCCGGGCCCAACAATGAGCAGTTCTTC. The encoded protein is CSVPWPGPNNEQFF.

In nucleotides, the CDR3 is TGTGCCAGTAGCGTATCCCCAGATCACAGCAATCAGCCCCAGCATTTT. As protein: CASSVSPDHSNQPQHF. The rearrangement uses TRBV19 and TRBJ1-5; no definite D call. CDR3 length equals 16 residues. V lost 6 bases and J 1 base, leaving 16 bases between the germline ends. The V gene's germline CDR1 is LNHDA and CDR2 SQIVND (reference sequence). The whole variable domain, filled in from reference TRBV19 and TRBJ1-5, reads DGGITQSPKYLFRKEGQNVTLSCEQNLNHDAMYWYRQDPGQGLRLIYYSQIVNDFQKGDIAEGYSVSREKKESFPLTVTSAQKNPTAFYLCASSVSPDHSNQPQHFGDGTRLSIL.

This clonotype appeared many times. The V call is TRBV6-4, the J call TRBJ1-2; D possibly corresponds to TRBD1 (6 bases). V was pared by 0 bases and J by 4 bases, with 21 bases between. There are 18 residues in the CDR3. CDR1 and CDR2 from the germline V gene are MRHNA and SNTAGT. The CDR3: CASSDSMGAESRIYGYTF. The CDR3 DNA reads as TGTGCCAGCAGTGACTCGATGGGGGCAGAATCTAGGATCTATGGCTACACCTTC.

This chain connects TRBV6-1 to TRBJ2-7; D gene ambiguous. V lost 11 bases to trimming and J lost 4 bases, with 9 bases between them. The CDR3 consists of 10 residues. The germline V gene has CDR1 MNHNS and CDR2 SASEGT. CDR3 sequence (DNA): TGTGCCGTTCGCAGGTACGAGCAGTACTTC. The encoded protein is CAVRRYEQYF.

This clonotype occurred a few times. The chain combines TRBV12-3 or TRBV12-4 with TRBJ2-1, with 12 bases lining up with TRBD2. The CDR3 is 18 residues long. V trimming: 4 bases; J trimming: 4 bases; junction bases outside the gene matches: 11. The CDR3 coding sequence is TGTGCCAGCAGTTCGACCCCCTCCGGGACTAGCGGGTACAATGAGCAGTTCTTC. Encoded protein: CASSSTPSGTSGYNEQFF.

The V and J genes are TRBV6-1 and TRBJ2-7; D is unresolved. CDR1 and CDR2 from the germline V gene are MNHNS and SASEGT. This CDR3 spans 14 amino acids. V shed 0 bases and J shed 5 bases, with 11 bases lying between them. CDR3 amino acids: CASSEARVEDEQYF. DNA for the CDR3: TGTGCCAGCAGTGAAGCAAGGGTTGAAGACGAGCAGTACTTC.

This clonotype was recorded at least ten times. The chain combines TRBV5-1 with TRBJ2-7; 8 bases align to TRBD1. With 5 bases clipped from V and 2 bases from J, the junction kept 12 bases outside the gene matches. This CDR3 comprises 16 residues. The V gene's germline CDR1 is SGHRS and CDR2 YFSETQ. CDR3 loop: CASSPLRDRFPYEQYF. CDR3 DNA: TGCGCCAGCAGTCCCCTCCGGGACAGGTTTCCCTACGAGCAGTACTTC.

This clonotype was found many times. The chain joins TRBV4-3 to TRBJ2-1, with 10 bases fitting TRBD2. Losses at the gene ends were 5 bases for V and 4 bases for J; bases not matched to a gene: 5. The germline V gene encodes CDR1 LGHNA and CDR2 YSLEER. The CDR3 has 15 amino acids. This CDR3 reads CASSYGTSEYNEQFF. CDR3 in DNA: TGCGCCAGCAGCTATGGGACTAGCGAATACAATGAGCAGTTCTTC.

This clonotype showed up just a few times. The rearrangement links TRBV7-8 to TRBJ1-1; no reliable D call. The CDR3 length is 13 residues. Trimming cost V 8 bases and J 1 base, with 11 bases left between them. Germline CDR1 reads SGHVS; CDR2 reads FQNEAQ. The CDR3 spells CASGKTENTEAFF. As DNA, the CDR3 is TGTGCCAGCGGGAAAACAGAGAACACTGAAGCTTTCTTT. The variable domain in full, completed from reference TRBV7-8 and TRBJ1-1, reads GAGVSQSPRYKVAKRGQDVALRCDPISGHVSLFWYQQALGQGPEFLTYFQNEAQLDKSGLPSDRFFAERPEGSVSTLKIQRTQQEDSAVYLCASGKTENTEAFFGQGTRLTVV.

The chain employs TRBV9 and TRBJ2-7; D is tentatively TRBD1 or TRBD2 (5 bases each). CDR3 length equals 14 residues. V lost 4 bases, J lost 5 bases, and 16 bases lay in between. The germline V gene has CDR1 SGDLS and CDR2 YYNGEE. Written as DNA, the CDR3 is TGTGCCAGCAGCCCCGGGACGTGGGGAAACGAGCAGTACTTC. This encodes CASSPGTWGNEQYF.

Many counts were recorded for this clonotype. V and J are TRBV7-2 and TRBJ1-1; D ambiguous. The CDR3 spans 14 residues. CDR1 and CDR2 from the germline V gene are SGHTA and FQGNSA. V lost 2 bases, J lost 2 bases, and 9 bases lay in between. CDR3 loop: CASSLLLGNTEAFF. CDR3 in DNA: TGTGCCAGCAGCTTACTTTTGGGTAACACTGAAGCTTTCTTT. The variable domain in full, with the rest retrieved from reference TRBV7-2 and TRBJ1-1, is GAGVSQSPSNKVTEKGKDVELRCDPISGHTALYWYRQSLGQGLEFLIYFQGNSAPDKSGLPSDRFSAERTGGSVSTLTIQRTQQEDSAVYLCASSLLLGNTEAFFGQGTRLTVV.

The rearrangement joins TRBV24-1 to TRBJ2-7; TRBD1 agrees at 9 bases. Germline CDR1 and CDR2: KGHDR and SFDVKD. The CDR3 runs to 15 residues. V lost 3 bases to trimming and J lost 7 bases; unmatched junction nucleotides: 9. The CDR3 spells CATSDPDRGGREQYF. The CDR3 nucleotides are TGTGCCACCAGTGATCCGGACAGGGGCGGTAGGGAGCAGTACTTC.

This chain connects TRBV5-4 to TRBJ2-1; 11 nucleotides align to TRBD2. The germline gives CDR1 SGHNT, CDR2 YYREEE (reference sequence). The V gene end was trimmed by 0 bases and the J gene end by 5 bases; junction bases not matched to a gene: 1. This CDR3 contains 15 residues. The CDR3 sequence: CASSLVGLADNEQFF. CDR3 nucleotides: TGTGCCAGCAGCTTGGTGGGACTAGCGGACAATGAGCAGTTCTTC.